This T cell receptor beta chain was recorded in a study of shared clonotypes between healthy human individuals. Study-wide results and limits: Compared with memory subsets, naive subsets generally had larger estimated richness.

Splitting of each subset's genomic DNA was done evenly across several immunoSEQ plates. The data were produced by immunoSEQ multiplex PCR, yet TCRdb's version contains in-frame clones alone and is incomplete. The sample has fewer than 1 million clones; about 96% are singletons. Naive CD8 cells comprised CD45RO-negative, CCR7-positively selected cells, excluding terminally differentiated effector memory CD45RA+ cells. For this clone: Antigen unknown.

This CDR3 comprises 15 residues. Looked up from germline, CDR1 is GTSNPN and CDR2 is SVGIG (reference sequence). V shed 2 bases and J shed 3 bases, with 17 bases lying between them. The sequence was obtained from a man aged 25-40 years in good health. The rearrangement links TRBV30 to TRBJ2-7; D gene unclear. Sequenced input: naive CD8+ T cells sorted from blood. The CDR3 reads CAWSRRIGRYYEQYF. The CDR3 DNA reads as TGTGCCTGGAGTCGCCGGATTGGCCGCTACTACGAGCAGTACTTC.